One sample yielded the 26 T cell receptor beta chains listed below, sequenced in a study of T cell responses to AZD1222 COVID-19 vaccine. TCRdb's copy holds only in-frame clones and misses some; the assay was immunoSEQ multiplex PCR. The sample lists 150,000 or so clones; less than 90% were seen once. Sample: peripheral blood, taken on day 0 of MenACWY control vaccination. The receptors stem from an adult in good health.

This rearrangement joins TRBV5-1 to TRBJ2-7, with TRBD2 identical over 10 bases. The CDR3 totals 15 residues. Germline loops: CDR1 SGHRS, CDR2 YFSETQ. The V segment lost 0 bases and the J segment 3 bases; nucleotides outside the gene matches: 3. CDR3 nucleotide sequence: TGCGCCAGCAGCTTGGGACTAGCGGGTAACTACGAGCAGTACGTC. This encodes CASSLGLAGNYEQYV.

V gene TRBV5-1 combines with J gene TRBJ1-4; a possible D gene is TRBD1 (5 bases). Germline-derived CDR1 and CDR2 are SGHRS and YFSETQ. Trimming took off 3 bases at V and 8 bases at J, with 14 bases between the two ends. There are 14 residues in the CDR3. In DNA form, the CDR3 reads TGCGCCAGCAGCTGGGGCCGAAGAATGGAAAAACTGTTTTTT. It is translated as CASSWGRRMEKLFF.

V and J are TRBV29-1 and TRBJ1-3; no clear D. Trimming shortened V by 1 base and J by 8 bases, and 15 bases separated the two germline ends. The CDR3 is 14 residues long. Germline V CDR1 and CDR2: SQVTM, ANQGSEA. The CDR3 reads CSVEVPSLRDTIYF. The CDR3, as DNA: TGCAGCGTTGAAGTTCCGTCCTTAAGGGACACCATATATTTT.

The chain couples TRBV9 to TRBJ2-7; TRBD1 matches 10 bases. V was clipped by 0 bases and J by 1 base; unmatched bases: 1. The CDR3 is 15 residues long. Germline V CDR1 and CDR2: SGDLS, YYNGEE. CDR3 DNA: TGTGCCAGCAGCGTAGGGGGACAGGGGTCCTACGAGCAGTACTTC. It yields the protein CASSVGGQGSYEQYF.

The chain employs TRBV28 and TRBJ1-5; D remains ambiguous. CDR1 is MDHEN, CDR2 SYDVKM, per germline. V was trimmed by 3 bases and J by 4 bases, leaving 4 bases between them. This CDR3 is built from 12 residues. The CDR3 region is CASSFLNQPQHF. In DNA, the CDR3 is TGTGCCAGCAGTTTCCTAAATCAGCCCCAGCATTTT.

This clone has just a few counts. The CDR3 loop is CASGLVAAAYEQYF. CDR3 coding DNA: TGTGCTAGTGGTTTGGTAGCGGCAGCCTACGAGCAGTACTTC. The chain recombines TRBV12-5 with TRBJ2-7, with D tentatively TRBD2 (5 bases). This CDR3 comprises 14 residues. Trimming stripped 0 bases from V and 2 bases from J, with 8 bases between. Germline CDR1 and CDR2: LGHNT and FRNRAP.

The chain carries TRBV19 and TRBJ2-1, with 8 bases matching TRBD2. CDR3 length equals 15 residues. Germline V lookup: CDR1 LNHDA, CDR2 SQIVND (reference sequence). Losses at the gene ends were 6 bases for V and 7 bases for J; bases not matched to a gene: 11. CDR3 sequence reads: CASSTIGSSGNEQFF. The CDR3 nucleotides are TGTGCCAGTAGCACTATCGGTTCTAGCGGGAATGAGCAGTTCTTC.

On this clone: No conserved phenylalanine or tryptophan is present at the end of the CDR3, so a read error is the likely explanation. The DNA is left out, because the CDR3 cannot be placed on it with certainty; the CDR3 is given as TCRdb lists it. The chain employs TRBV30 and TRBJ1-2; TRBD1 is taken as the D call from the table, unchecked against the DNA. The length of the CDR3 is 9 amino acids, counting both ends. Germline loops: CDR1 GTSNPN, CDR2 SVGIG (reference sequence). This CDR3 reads CAWKETGRN.

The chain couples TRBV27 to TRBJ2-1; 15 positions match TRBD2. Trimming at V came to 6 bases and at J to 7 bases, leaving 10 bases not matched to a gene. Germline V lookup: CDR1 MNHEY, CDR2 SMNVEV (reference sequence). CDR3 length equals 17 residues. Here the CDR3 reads CASRLEWGTSGRNEQFF. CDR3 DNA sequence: TGTGCCAGCAGGTTAGAATGGGGGACTAGCGGGAGGAATGAGCAGTTCTTC.

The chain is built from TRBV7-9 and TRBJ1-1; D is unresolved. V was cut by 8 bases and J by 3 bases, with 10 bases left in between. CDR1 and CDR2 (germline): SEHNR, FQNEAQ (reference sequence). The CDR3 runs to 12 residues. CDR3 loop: CASLRYDTEAFF. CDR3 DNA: TGTGCCAGCCTTAGATACGACACTGAAGCTTTCTTT.

The CDR3 DNA reads as TGTGCCAGCAGTGATAATGTTGGCTACACCTTC. It is translated as CASSDNVGYTF. The rearrangement uses TRBV2 and TRBJ1-2, with D unresolved. The CDR3 contains 11 residues. Germline lookup yields CDR1 SNHLY and CDR2 FYNNEI. With 3 bases removed from V and 7 bases from J, the gap between germline ends came to 6 bases. The whole variable domain, remainder taken from reference TRBV2 and TRBJ1-2, is EPEVTQTPSHQVTQMGQEVILRCVPISNHLYFYWYRQILGQKVEFLVSFYNNEISEKSEIFDDQFSVERPDGSNFTLKIRSTKLEDSAMYFCASSDNVGYTFGSGTRLTVV.

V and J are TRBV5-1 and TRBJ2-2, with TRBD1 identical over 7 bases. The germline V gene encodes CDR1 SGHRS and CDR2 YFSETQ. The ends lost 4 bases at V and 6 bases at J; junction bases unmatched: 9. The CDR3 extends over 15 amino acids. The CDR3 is CASSPGQGVAGELFF. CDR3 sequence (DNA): TGCGCCAGCAGCCCAGGGCAGGGGGTAGCCGGGGAGCTGTTTTTT.

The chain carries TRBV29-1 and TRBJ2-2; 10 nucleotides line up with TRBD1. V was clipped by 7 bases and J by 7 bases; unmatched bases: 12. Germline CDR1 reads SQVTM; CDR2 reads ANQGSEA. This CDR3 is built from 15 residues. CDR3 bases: TGCAGCGGCCAGACAGGGGGCGCCGAGGACGGGGAGCTGTTTTTT. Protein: CSGQTGGAEDGELFF.

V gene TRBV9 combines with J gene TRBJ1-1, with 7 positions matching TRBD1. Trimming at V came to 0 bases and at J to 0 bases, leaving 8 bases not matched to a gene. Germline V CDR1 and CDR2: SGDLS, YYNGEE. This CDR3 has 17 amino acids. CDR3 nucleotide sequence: TGTGCCAGCAGCGTAGTCCAGGGACAGATCATGAACACTGAAGCTTTCTTT. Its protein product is CASSVVQGQIMNTEAFF.

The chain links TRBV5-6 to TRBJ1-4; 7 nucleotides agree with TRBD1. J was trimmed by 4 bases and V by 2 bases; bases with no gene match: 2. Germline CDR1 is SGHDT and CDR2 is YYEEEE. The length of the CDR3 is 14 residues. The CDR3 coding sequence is TGTGCCAGCAGCTTACAGGGGAATAATGAAAAACTGTTTTTT. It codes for CASSLQGNNEKLFF. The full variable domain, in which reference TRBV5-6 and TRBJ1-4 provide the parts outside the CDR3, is DAGVTQSPTHLIKTRGQQVTLRCSPKSGHDTVSWYQQALGQGPQFIFQYYEEEERQRGNFPDRFSGHQFPNYSSELNVNALLLGDSALYLCASSLQGNNEKLFFGSGTQLSVL.

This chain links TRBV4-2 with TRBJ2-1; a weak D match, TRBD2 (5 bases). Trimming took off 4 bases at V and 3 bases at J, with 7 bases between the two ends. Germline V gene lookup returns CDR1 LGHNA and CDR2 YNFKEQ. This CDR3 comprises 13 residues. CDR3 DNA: TGTGCCAGCAGCCTTACTAGCTACAATGAGCAGTTCTTC. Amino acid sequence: CASSLTSYNEQFF.

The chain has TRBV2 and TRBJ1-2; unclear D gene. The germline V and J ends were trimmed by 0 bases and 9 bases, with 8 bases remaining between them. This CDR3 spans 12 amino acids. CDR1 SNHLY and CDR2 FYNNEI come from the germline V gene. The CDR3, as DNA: TGTGCCAGCAGTGAAGCGCGCGCGAGCTACACCTTC. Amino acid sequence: CASSEARASYTF.

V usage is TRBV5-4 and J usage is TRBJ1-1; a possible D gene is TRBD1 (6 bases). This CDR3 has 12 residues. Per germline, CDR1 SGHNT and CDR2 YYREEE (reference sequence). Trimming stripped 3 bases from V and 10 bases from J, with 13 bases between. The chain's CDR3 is CASSSTGRGAFF. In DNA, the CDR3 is TGTGCCAGCAGCTCTACAGGGCGGGGAGCTTTCTTT.

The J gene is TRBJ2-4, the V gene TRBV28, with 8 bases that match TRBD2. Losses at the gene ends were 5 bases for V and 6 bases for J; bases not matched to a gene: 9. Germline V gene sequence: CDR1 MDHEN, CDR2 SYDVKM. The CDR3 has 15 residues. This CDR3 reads CASSPRGGMINIQYF. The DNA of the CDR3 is TGTGCCAGCAGTCCCCGGGGGGGGATGATAAACATTCAGTACTTC.

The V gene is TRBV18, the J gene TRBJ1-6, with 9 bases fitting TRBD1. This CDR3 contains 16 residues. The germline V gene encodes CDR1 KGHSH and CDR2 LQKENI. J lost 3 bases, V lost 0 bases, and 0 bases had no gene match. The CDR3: CASSPPGQGYNSPLHF. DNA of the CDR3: TGTGCCAGCTCACCACCGGGACAGGGCTATAATTCACCCCTCCACTTT.

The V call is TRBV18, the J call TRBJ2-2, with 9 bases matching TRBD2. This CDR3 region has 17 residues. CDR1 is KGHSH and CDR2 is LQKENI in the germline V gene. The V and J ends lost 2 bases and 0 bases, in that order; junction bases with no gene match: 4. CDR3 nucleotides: TGTGCCAGCTCACCAACTAGCGGGCTCGCGAACACCGGGGAGCTGTTTTTT. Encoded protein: CASSPTSGLANTGELFF.

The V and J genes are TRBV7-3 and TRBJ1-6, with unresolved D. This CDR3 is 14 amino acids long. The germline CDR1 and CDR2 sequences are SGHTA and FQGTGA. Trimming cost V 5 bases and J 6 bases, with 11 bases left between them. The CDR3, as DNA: TGTGCCAGCAGCCATGGACGGGTTAATTCACCCCTCCACTTT. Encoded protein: CASSHGRVNSPLHF.

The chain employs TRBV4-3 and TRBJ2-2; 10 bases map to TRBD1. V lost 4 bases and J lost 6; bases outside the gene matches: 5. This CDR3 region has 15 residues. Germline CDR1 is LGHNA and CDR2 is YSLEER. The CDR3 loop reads CASSLTTGGPGELFF. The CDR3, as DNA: TGCGCCAGCAGCCTTACGACAGGGGGCCCCGGGGAGCTGTTTTTT.

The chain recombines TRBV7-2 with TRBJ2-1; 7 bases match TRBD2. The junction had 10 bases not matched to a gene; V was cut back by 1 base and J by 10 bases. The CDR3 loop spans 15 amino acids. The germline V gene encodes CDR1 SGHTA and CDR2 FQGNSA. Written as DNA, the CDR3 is TGTGCCAGCAGCTTAGACCGGCGGGAGTACTGGGAGCAGTTCTTC. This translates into CASSLDRREYWEQFF.

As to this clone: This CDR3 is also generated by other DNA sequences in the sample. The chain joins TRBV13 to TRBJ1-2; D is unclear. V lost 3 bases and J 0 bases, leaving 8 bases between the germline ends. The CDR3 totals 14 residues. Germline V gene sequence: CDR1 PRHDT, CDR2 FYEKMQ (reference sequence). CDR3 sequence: CASSLGGSNYGYTF. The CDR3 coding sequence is TGTGCCAGCAGCTTGGGAGGGTCTAACTATGGCTACACCTTC.

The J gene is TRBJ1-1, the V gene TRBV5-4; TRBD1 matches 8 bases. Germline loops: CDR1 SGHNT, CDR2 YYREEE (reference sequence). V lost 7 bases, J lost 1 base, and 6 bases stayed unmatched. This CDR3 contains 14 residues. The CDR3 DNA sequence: TGTGCCAGCGCGGCAGGGGGCTGGAACACTGAAGCTTTCTTT. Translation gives CASAAGGWNTEAFF.